This T cell receptor beta chain was identified during a study of T cells in Graves' hyperthyroidism and ophthalmopathy. Study conclusions and caveats: Model-based prediction identified ophthalmopathy a median about 7 months prior to its onset.

Concerning this clonotype: As yet, its antigen is unknown.

The germline V gene has CDR1 SGDLS and CDR2 YYNGEE. The CDR3 sequence is 14 residues long. V lost 0 bases and J lost 2, with 6 bases in between. Ophthalmopathy patients all had a Clinical Activity Score of at least 3, a NOSPECS grade of at least 4 and disease under 3 months old. On the basis of clinical symptoms, serum thyroxine and TRAb, thyroid ultrasound and orbital computed tomography, diagnoses were made. Fresh peripheral blood, around 9.5 ml, yielded the PBMCs. The source material, RNA transcripts, was used to amplify TCR beta CDR3 regions. HTBI primers drove first-round RT-PCR of the TCR CDR3. Via MiXCR, TCRdb re-called the multiplex PCR reads, giving one row per CDR3 protein. The profile shows about 270,000 distinct CDR3 sequences, roughly 20% of them singletons.

This TCR came from a man aged 25 to 40 with Graves' ophthalmopathy. Sample: blood. The chain carries TRBV9 and TRBJ2-1; D gene unclear. The CDR3 coding sequence is TGTGCCAGCAGCGTAGGCCAAGCCTACAATGAGCAGTTCTTC. Translated: CASSVGQAYNEQFF.